What follows describes a single T cell receptor (beta chain). Germline V gene data show CDR1 as LNHDA and CDR2 as SQIVND (reference sequence). The CDR3 loop spans 14 amino acids. V lost 0 bases and J 4 bases, leaving 9 bases between the germline ends. This record belongs to a study of blood T cell repertoires in COVID-19. As for the study in general: The study drew acute and convalescent COVID-19 samples from the United States, Italy and Spain.

Some clones are missing from TCRdb's copy, which holds only in-frame ones; the method was immunoSEQ multiplex PCR. The table has roughly 22,000 clones, approximately 78% seen once. This clonotype was obtained from a woman in her seventies with COVID-19, enrolled during active disease. Sequenced sample: peripheral blood. This chain uses TRBV19 with TRBJ2-5, with a weak D call TRBD1 (6 bases). In nucleotides, the CDR3 is TGTGCCAGTAGTATAGATACCAGGGGAGAGACCCAGTACTTC. Translated, it gives CASSIDTRGETQYF.